This TCR beta chain derives from a study of technical replicates of blood from a few donors. Method: immunoSEQ multiplex PCR; TCRdb's copy keeps in-frame clones and lacks some. This sample has around 70,000 clones, with roughly 93% found just once. Sequences were obtained from T cells isolated from PBMCs. This TCR was recovered from a human donor in good health.

The CDR3: CASSQDEAQGLNTIYF. CDR3 coding DNA: TGCGCCAGCAGCCAAGATGAGGCACAGGGCTTAAACACCATATATTTT. The genes are TRBV4-1 and TRBJ1-3, with D tentatively TRBD1 (6 bases). Germline assignment: CDR1 MGHRA and CDR2 YSYEKL. V lost 0 bases, J lost 6 bases, and 15 bases lay in between. CDR3 size: 16 residues.